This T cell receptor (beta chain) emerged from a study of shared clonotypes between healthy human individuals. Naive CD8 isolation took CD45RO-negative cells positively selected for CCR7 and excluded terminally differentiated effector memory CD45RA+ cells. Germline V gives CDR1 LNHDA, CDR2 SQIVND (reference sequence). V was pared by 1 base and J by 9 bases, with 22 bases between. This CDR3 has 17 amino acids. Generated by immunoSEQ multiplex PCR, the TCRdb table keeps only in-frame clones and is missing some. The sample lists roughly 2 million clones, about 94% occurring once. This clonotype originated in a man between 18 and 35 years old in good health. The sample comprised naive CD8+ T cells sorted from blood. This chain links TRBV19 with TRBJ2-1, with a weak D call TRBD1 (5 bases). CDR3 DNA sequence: TGTGCCAGTAGTATAGGCGGCCAGGGTGCCGTTTCAGGTGAGCAGTTCTTC. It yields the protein CASSIGGQGAVSGEQFF.